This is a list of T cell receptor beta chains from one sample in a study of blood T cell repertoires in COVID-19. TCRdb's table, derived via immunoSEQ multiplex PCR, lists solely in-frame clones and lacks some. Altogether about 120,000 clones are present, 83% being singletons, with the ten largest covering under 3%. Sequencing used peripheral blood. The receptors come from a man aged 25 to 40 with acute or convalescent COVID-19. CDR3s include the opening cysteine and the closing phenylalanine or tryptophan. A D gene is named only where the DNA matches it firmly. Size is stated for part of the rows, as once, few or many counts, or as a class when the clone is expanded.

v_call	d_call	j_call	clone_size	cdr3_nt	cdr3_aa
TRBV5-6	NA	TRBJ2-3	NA	TGTGCCAGCAGCTCTCTAGAGGGTCCCCCAGATACGCAGTATTTT	CASSSLEGPPDTQYF
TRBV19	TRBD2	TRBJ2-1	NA	TGTGCCAGTAGTCTTTCTAGCGGGGGACACAATGAGCAGTTCTTC	CASSLSSGGHNEQFF
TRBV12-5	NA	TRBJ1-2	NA	TGTGCTAGTGGTTTGGTACATGGAGTCCTTTATGGCTACACCTTC	CASGLVHGVLYGYTF
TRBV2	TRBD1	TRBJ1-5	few	TGTGCCAGCACCCAACAGGGGAATCAGCCCCAGCATTTT	CASTQQGNQPQHF
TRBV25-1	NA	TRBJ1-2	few	TGTGCCAGCAGTGACCCCGGGATCGTTTATGGCTACACCTTC	CASSDPGIVYGYTF
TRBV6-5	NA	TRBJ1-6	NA	TGTGCCAGCTCCTCCGGCGGCTTACCCCTCCACTTT	CASSSGGLPLHF
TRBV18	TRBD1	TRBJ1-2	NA	TGTGCCAGCTCGGGGGGATTGAAGGACAGGGGATATGGCTACACCTTC	CASSGGLKDRGYGYTF
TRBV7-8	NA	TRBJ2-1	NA	TGTGCCAGCAGCTTTGACAGTAACAATGAGCAGTTCTTC	CASSFDSNNEQFF
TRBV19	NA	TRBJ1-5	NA	TGTGCCAGTACCTCACCTGGGGGGGGCCTTAATCAGCCCCAGCATTTT	CASTSPGGGLNQPQHF
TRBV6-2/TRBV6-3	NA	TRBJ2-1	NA	TGTGCCAGCAGTCCCCGTGGGAGCTCCTACAATGAGCAGTTCTTC	CASSPRGSSYNEQFF
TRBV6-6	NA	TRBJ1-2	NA	TGTGCCAGCATCCGGGGGGGCACCGGGGACTATGGCTACACCTTC	CASIRGGTGDYGYTF
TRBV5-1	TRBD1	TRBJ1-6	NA	TGCGCCAGCAGCTTGGCCGACAGGGCGTCGTCACCCCTCCACTTT	CASSLADRASSPLHF
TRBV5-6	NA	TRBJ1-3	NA	TGTGCCAGCAGCTTGATGGGGGCCTCTGGAAACACCATATATTTT	CASSLMGASGNTIYF
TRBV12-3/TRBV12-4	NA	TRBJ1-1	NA	TGTGCCAGCAGCGCAGGGAGGAGGGGAGCTTTCTTT	CASSAGRRGAFF
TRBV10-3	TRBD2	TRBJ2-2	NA	TGTGCCAGCCAACTAGCGGGAGCCCCCGGGGAGCTGTTTTTT	CASQLAGAPGELFF
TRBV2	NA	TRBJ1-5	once	TGTGCCAGCAGTGATGACGGGCCGAGGGGCAATCAGCCCCAGCATTTT	CASSDDGPRGNQPQHF
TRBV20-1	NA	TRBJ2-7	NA	TGCAGTGCTAGTCGGGACTCCACTACCTACGAGCAGTACTTC	CSASRDSTTYEQYF
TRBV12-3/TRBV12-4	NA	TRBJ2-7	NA	TGTGCCAGCAGCCACCCTGGGGTAGCGCCTAGATTC	CASSHPGVAPRF
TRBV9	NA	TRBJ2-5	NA	TGTGCCAGCAGCTATGGGGGCTCGGAGACCCAGTACTTC	CASSYGGSETQYF
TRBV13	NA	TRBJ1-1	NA	TGTGCCAGCAGCTCCAGGGGCGCTGAAGCTTTCTTT	CASSSRGAEAFF
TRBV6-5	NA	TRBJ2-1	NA	TGTGCCAGCAGTAGTGAGGGGGTCTCCAATGAGCAGTTCTTC	CASSSEGVSNEQFF
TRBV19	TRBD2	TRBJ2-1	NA	TGTGCCAGTAGTATACCGGGGGGGCCGAATGAGCAGTTCTTC	CASSIPGGPNEQFF
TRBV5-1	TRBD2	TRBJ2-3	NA	TGCGCCAGCAGCCCTTTTGCTAGCGGGGAGACCACAGATACGCAGTATTTT	CASSPFASGETTDTQYF
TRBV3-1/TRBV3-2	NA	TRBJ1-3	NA	TGTGCCAGCAGCCAGGGGCCCCGAAACACCATATATTTT	CASSQGPRNTIYF
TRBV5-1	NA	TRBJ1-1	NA	TGCGCCAGCAGCTTAACAGGCCTCACTGAAGCTTTCTTT	CASSLTGLTEAFF
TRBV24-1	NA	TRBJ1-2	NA	TGTGCCACCAGTGATTCCAGCGACAGGTTTGCCGGCTACACCTTC	CATSDSSDRFAGYTF
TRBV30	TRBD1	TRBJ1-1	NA	TGTGCCGGACACCGGGACAGGGGGGGTACTGAAGCTTTCTTT	CAGHRDRGGTEAFF
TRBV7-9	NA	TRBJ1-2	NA	TGTGCCAGCTCCCTAGTGGAAAACTATGGCTACACCTTC	CASSLVENYGYTF
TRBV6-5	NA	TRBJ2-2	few	TGTGCCAGCAGTTCCGGGAGTAGGACCGGGGAGCTGTTTTTT	CASSSGSRTGELFF
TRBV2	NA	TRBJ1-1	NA	TGTGCCAGCAGTGTGAGCGGGGCGAGCGGGGCTTTCTTT	CASSVSGASGAFF
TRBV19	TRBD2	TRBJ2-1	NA	TGTGCCAGTAGTAAATCGGGGGGGAGGAAGGACAATGAGCAGTTCTTC	CASSKSGGRKDNEQFF
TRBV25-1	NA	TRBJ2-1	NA	TGTGCCAGCAGTGAAGAAGGGGGATTTGAGCAGTTCTTC	CASSEEGGFEQFF
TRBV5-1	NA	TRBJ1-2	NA	TGCGCCAGCAGCTTGGTCGGCAGCGGGGGCTACACCTTC	CASSLVGSGGYTF
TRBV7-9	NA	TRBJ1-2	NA	TGTGCCAGCAGCTTAAGAGCTAACTATGGCTACACCTTC	CASSLRANYGYTF
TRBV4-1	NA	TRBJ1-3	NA	TGCGCCAGCAGCCAAGGACCAGGGGTAGGAAACACCATATATTTT	CASSQGPGVGNTIYF
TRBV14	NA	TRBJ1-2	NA	TGTGCCAGCAGCCAAGATCCCCAGAGGGGCTACACCTTC	CASSQDPQRGYTF
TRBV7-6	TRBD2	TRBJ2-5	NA	TGTGCCAGCAGCCCCGGACTAGCGGGGGTGTACCAAGAGACCCAGTACTTC	CASSPGLAGVYQETQYF
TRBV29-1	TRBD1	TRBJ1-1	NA	TGCAGCGTTGGGGACAGGGCGATTATCATGAACACTGAAGCTTTCTTT	CSVGDRAIIMNTEAFF
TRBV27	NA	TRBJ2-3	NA	TGTGCCAGCAGGCCTTACAGGGGACTCCCTAGCACAGATACGCAGTATTTT	CASRPYRGLPSTDTQYF
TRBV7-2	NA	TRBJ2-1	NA	TGTGCCAGCAGCTTTGGGACTCTAGCGCCGCACAATGAGCAGTTCTTC	CASSFGTLAPHNEQFF
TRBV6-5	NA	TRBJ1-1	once	TGTGCCAGCAGGGACTTCACTGAAGCTTTCTTT	CASRDFTEAFF
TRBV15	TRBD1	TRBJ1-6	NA	TGTGCCACCAGCGGTCGGACAGGTGGTTCACCCCTCCACTTT	CATSGRTGGSPLHF
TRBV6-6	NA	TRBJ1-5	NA	TGTGCCAGCAGTTACTCCCCTCAGGGGAGCAATCAGCCCCAGCATTTT	CASSYSPQGSNQPQHF
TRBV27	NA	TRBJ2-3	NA	TGTGCCAGCAGTCCCGACAAGGCTGGGTTCCTAAGCACAGATACGCAGTATTTT	CASSPDKAGFLSTDTQYF
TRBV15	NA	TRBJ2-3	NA	TGTGCCACCAGCAGAGGGGAGGCAGATACGCAGTATTTT	CATSRGEADTQYF
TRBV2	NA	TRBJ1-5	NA	TGTGCCAGCAGTGTCTATAGCAATCAGCCCCAGCATTTT	CASSVYSNQPQHF
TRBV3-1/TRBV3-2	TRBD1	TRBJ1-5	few	TGTGCCAGCAGCCCGAGTGGAGGACAGGGGGACAATCAGCCCCAGCATTTT	CASSPSGGQGDNQPQHF
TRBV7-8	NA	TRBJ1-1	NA	TGTGCCAGCAGCTTAGGTCGCGTCAGGGCCAACACTGAAGCTTTCTTT	CASSLGRVRANTEAFF
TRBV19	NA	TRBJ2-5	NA	TGTGCCAGTAGAAAGGAGGGCGGTCGCGGGGAGACCCAGTACTTC	CASRKEGGRGETQYF
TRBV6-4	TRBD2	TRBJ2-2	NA	TGTGCCAGCGGACTGACTAGCGGGGCGAACACCGGGGAGCTGTTTTTT	CASGLTSGANTGELFF
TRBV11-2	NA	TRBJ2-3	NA	TGTGCCAGCAGCTTACCTCGGGGGTTAGGCACAGATACGCAGTATTTT	CASSLPRGLGTDTQYF
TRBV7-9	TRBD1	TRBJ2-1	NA	TGTGCCAGCAGCCCCATAACCGGGACAGGGGAAAAAGATGAGCAGTTCTTC	CASSPITGTGEKDEQFF
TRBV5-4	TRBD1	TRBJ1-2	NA	TGTGCCAGCAGCCAGCAGGGGGCTGACGCCTTGGCCTATGGCTACACCTTC	CASSQQGADALAYGYTF
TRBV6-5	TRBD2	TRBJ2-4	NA	TGTGCCAGCAGTCTGCGGGAGGGAGCCAAAAACATTCAGTACTTC	CASSLREGAKNIQYF
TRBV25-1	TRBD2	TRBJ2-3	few	TGTGCCAGCAGTGCCGGACTAGCGGGAGTGGCAGATACGCAGTATTTT	CASSAGLAGVADTQYF
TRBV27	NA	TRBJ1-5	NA	TGTGCCAGCAGTTTATTGAGGTCCCCCTCGGTACATCAGCCCCAGCATTTT	CASSLLRSPSVHQPQHF
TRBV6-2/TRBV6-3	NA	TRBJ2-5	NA	TGTGCCAGCAGTTACTCGACACCAACGGACCAGTACTTC	CASSYSTPTDQYF
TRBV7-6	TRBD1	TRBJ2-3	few	TGTGCCAGCAGCCTAGGACAGGGGGCTGGTGATACGCAGTATTTT	CASSLGQGAGDTQYF
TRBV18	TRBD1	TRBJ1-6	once	TGTGCCAGCTCACCATCCGGGACAGGAGAGAGCTCCTATAATTCACCCCTCCACTTT	CASSPSGTGESSYNSPLHF
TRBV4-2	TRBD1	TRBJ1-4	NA	TGTGCCAGCAGCCCGGACAGGATAAATAATGAAAAACTGTTTTTT	CASSPDRINNEKLFF